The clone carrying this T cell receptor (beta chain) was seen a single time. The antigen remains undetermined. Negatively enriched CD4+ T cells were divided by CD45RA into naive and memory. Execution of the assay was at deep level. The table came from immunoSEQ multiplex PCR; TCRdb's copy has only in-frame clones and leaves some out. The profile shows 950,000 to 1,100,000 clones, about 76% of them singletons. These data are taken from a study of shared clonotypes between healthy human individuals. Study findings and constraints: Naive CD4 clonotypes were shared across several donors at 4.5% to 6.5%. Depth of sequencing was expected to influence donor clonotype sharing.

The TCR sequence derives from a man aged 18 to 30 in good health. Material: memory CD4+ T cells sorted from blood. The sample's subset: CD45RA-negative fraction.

Here the CDR3 DNA reads TGTGCCAGCAGCCAAGCAGGCCCTCCCTACGAGCAGTACTTC. As protein: CASSQAGPPYEQYF. The chain has TRBV14 and TRBJ2-7; no definite D call. Trimming removed 1 base from V and 2 bases from J, with 9 bases in between. The germline V gene encodes CDR1 SGHDN and CDR2 FVKESK. The CDR3 has 14 amino acids.